A single sample gave rise to the 30 T cell receptor beta chains below, sequenced in a study of cytomegalovirus exposure and HLA in healthy donors listed by TCRdb under 2017. The library came from the immunoSEQ multiplex PCR assay. A mixture of 60 forward primers for TCR Vbeta segments and 13 reverse primers for TCR Jbeta segments was used in the multiplex PCR. The clones in this table, taken by TCRdb from immuneACCESS, are in-frame only. Not every clone is retained; where verified, under half of the shortfall comes from an unresolved V gene, and the cause of the rest is unknown. Here the sample has some 170,000 clones; 70% to 85% occur a single time. Together, the top ten hold 1.5% to 2% of the sample. Sequencing was done on a sample of PBMCs. These receptor sequences come from a woman in her 30s in good health and CMV-seronegative.

This clone has a handful of counts. The chain has TRBV2 and TRBJ2-1; D possibly corresponds to TRBD1 (6 bases). Trimming pared 3 bases from V and 7 bases from J, leaving 16 bases between. This CDR3 spans 15 amino acids. Looked up from germline, CDR1 is SNHLY and CDR2 is FYNNEI. The CDR3 loop reads CASSDPLTGSNEQFF. In DNA, the CDR3 is TGTGCCAGCAGTGACCCCTTAACAGGGTCGAATGAGCAGTTCTTC.

V usage is TRBV28 and J usage is TRBJ1-3, with D hard to call. Germline V lookup: CDR1 MDHEN, CDR2 SYDVKM. The CDR3 runs to 16 residues. Between the trimmed V and J ends, which lost 5 bases and 4 bases, there was a span of 18 bases. The CDR3 DNA reads as TGTGCCAGCAGTCCCTCGGGAGGGATGAAAGGAAACACCATATATTTT. Its translation: CASSPSGGMKGNTIYF.

V usage is TRBV27 and J usage is TRBJ1-5; TRBD1 agrees at 7 bases. CDR3 length: 15 amino acids. Unmatched junction bases numbered 6, after V lost 5 bases and J lost 2 bases. From germline, CDR1 is MNHEY and CDR2 SMNVEV (reference sequence). The CDR3 bases are TGTGCCAGCAGTCCCCGGGACAGCCGCAATCAGCCCCAGCATTTT. It encodes CASSPRDSRNQPQHF.

This chain links TRBV25-1 with TRBJ2-7, with 10 bases identical to TRBD1. The CDR3 is made up of 14 amino acids. The J segment lost 6 bases and the V segment lost 6 bases, leaving 8 bases of the junction unmatched. The germline V gene has CDR1 MGHDK and CDR2 SYGVNS. The CDR3 DNA reads as TGTGCCAGCAGCAGACAGGGGGCGACAGGCGAGCAGTACTTC. Translated: CASSRQGATGEQYF.

This rearrangement joins TRBV6-5 to TRBJ2-5; no definite D call. Looked up from germline, CDR1 is MNHEY and CDR2 is SVGAGI. CDR3 size: 15 residues. Trimming shortened V by 0 bases and J by 0 bases, and 8 bases separated the two germline ends. This CDR3 reads CASSYSSSYQETQYF. CDR3 coding DNA: TGTGCCAGCAGTTACTCGAGCTCGTACCAAGAGACCCAGTACTTC.

This clone was recorded a few times. The rearrangement uses TRBV29-1 and TRBJ2-3; TRBD2 matches at 7 bases. V gave up 6 bases and J gave up 2 bases; unmatched junction bases: 11. The CDR3 consists of 15 residues. The germline V gene encodes CDR1 SQVTM and CDR2 ANQGSEA. The CDR3 DNA follows: TGCAGCGTACCGGGGAGCGGGGCTCTCACAGATACGCAGTATTTT. This encodes CSVPGSGALTDTQYF.

DNA for the CDR3: TGTGCCAGCAGCGCCCTGGCTCAATTTCCAGATACGCAGTATTTT. It encodes CASSALAQFPDTQYF. The J gene is TRBJ2-3, the V gene TRBV9, with D uncertain. Trimming took 3 bases from V and 4 from J, leaving 15 bases between them. Germline values: CDR1 SGDLS, CDR2 YYNGEE. This CDR3 contains 15 residues.

This clone occurred once. The chain links TRBV7-6 to TRBJ2-7, with D hard to call. The CDR3 extends over 12 amino acids. Per the germline V gene, CDR1 is SGHVS and CDR2 is FNYEAQ. Between the trimmed V and J ends, which lost 4 bases and 6 bases, there was a span of 10 bases. In DNA, the CDR3 is TGTGCCAGCAGCTCCCTCTCCGTCGAGCAGTACTTC. Translated, it gives CASSSLSVEQYF.

The chain is built from TRBV7-9 and TRBJ2-7; TRBD2 agrees at 13 bases. Germline CDR1 SEHNR, CDR2 FQNEAQ (reference sequence). The CDR3 runs to 13 residues. The V segment lost 1 base and the J segment 11 bases; nucleotides outside the gene matches: 2. CDR3 nucleotides: TGTGCCAGCAGCTTAGAACTAGCGGGGGGGGAGTACTTC. This sequence encodes CASSLELAGGEYF.

V usage is TRBV5-4 and J usage is TRBJ2-3; 8 bases are shared with TRBD2. The CDR3 contains 14 residues. The germline CDR1 and CDR2 sequences are SGHNT and YYREEE (reference sequence). With V trimmed by 6 bases and J by 0 bases, 3 bases remained unmatched. CDR3 amino acids: CASTSGSSTDTQYF. Written as DNA, the CDR3 is TGTGCCAGCACCAGCGGGAGCAGCACAGATACGCAGTATTTT.

This sequence joins TRBV5-1 and TRBJ1-1; D unresolved. Germline CDR1 and CDR2: SGHRS and YFSETQ. V lost 4 bases and J 1 base, leaving 17 bases between the germline ends. The CDR3 extends over 16 amino acids. The CDR3 loop is CASSRSPGETNTEAFF. DNA of the CDR3: TGCGCCAGCAGCCGAAGTCCCGGGGAGACGAACACTGAAGCTTTCTTT. The complete variable domain, with remaining parts taken from reference TRBV5-1 and TRBJ1-1, reads KAGVTQTPRYLIKTRGQQVTLSCSPISGHRSVSWYQQTPGQGLQFLFEYFSETQRNKGNFPGRFSGRQFSNSRSEMNVSTLELGDSALYLCASSRSPGETNTEAFFGQGTRLTVV.

This chain uses TRBV21-1 with TRBJ2-3; TRBD2 is the table's D call and was not checked against the DNA. TRBV21-1 is assigned pseudogene status. The CDR3 has 19 amino acids. CDR3 DNA: TGTGCCAGCAGCAAAGTCTCTTCGGCTAGCGGGAGGGCCGGAGATACGCAGTATTTT. Amino acid sequence: CASSKVSSASGRAGDTQYF.

The CDR3 spells CATSSSGGGVVDTDTQYF. Written as DNA, the CDR3 is TGTGCCACCAGCAGCAGCGGGGGGGGTGTGGTTGACACAGATACGCAGTATTTT. V and J are TRBV15 and TRBJ2-3, with 10 bases identical to TRBD2. With V trimmed by 3 bases and J by 2 bases, 11 bases remained unmatched. Germline loops: CDR1 LNHNV, CDR2 YYDKDF (reference sequence). The CDR3 contains 18 residues.

The chain uses TRBV30 and TRBJ2-1, with unresolved D. CDR3 size: 10 residues. Germline-derived CDR1 and CDR2 are GTSNPN and SVGIG (reference sequence). V was trimmed by 3 bases and J by 7 bases, leaving 4 bases between them. CDR3 bases: TGTGCCTGGAGCTTGAATGAGCAGTTCTTC. This gives the protein CAWSLNEQFF.

The genes are TRBV4-2 and TRBJ1-2; TRBD1 matches 7 bases. The CDR3 has 15 amino acids. Germline assignment: CDR1 LGHNA and CDR2 YNFKEQ. The J segment lost 4 bases and the V segment lost 1 base, leaving 6 bases of the junction unmatched. CDR3 amino acids: CASSQGVGTVYGYTF. The CDR3, as DNA: TGTGCCAGCAGCCAAGGAGTGGGGACAGTCTATGGCTACACCTTC.

This rearrangement joins TRBV5-1 to TRBJ2-3, with D maybe TRBD2 (6 bases). CDR1 and CDR2 from the germline V gene are SGHRS and YFSETQ. The CDR3 extends over 14 amino acids. V lost 4 bases to trimming and J lost 5 bases, with 14 bases between them. In DNA, the CDR3 is TGCGCCAGCAGCCGTGGTAGGCGGGAAGATACGCAGTATTTT. This encodes CASSRGRREDTQYF.

Remarks on this clone: One end of the junction varies from germline; a read error may be responsible. This chain joins TRBV27 and TRBJ1-2; D is ambiguous. Germline lookup yields CDR1 MNHEY and CDR2 SMNVEV (reference sequence). The CDR3 spans 14 residues. CDR3 in amino acids: CASSFQATNYGYPF. DNA of the CDR3: TGTGCCAGCAGTTTCCAGGCGACTAACTATGGCTACCCCTTC.

CDR3: CASSARQSRSGNTIYF. The CDR3 DNA is TGTGCCAGCAGCGCACGACAGTCCCGCTCTGGAAACACCATATATTTT. The chain recombines TRBV7-9 with TRBJ1-3, with a weak D call TRBD1 (5 bases). Germline V gives CDR1 SEHNR, CDR2 FQNEAQ (reference sequence). V shed 5 bases and J shed 0 bases, with 14 bases lying between them. This CDR3 has 16 amino acids.

The rearrangement uses TRBV10-3 and TRBJ2-1; 12 bases are a match to TRBD1. This CDR3 spans 17 amino acids. The V segment lost 1 base and the J segment 2 bases; nucleotides outside the gene matches: 3. Germline V lookup: CDR1 ENHRY, CDR2 SYGVKD. The DNA for the CDR3 is TGTGCCATCAGTGAGTATGGGACAGGGGGCGCCTACAATGAGCAGTTCTTC. It yields the protein CAISEYGTGGAYNEQFF.

This clone has a handful of counts. The chain is built from TRBV10-3 and TRBJ1-3, with TRBD1 matching 7 bases. Germline CDR1 and CDR2: ENHRY and SYGVKD. The CDR3 consists of 15 residues. The V segment lost 3 bases and the J segment 3 bases; nucleotides outside the gene matches: 5. CDR3 sequence reads: CAISDTGVGGNTIYF. CDR3 sequence (DNA): TGTGCCATCAGTGACACAGGGGTAGGTGGAAACACCATATATTTT.

This chain links TRBV14 with TRBJ1-3, with TRBD1 as a possible D gene (6 bases). The CDR3 contains 15 residues. V was cut by 4 bases and J by 0 bases, with 10 bases left in between. Germline V gene lookup returns CDR1 SGHDN and CDR2 FVKESK. CDR3 protein: CASSRGQYSGNTIYF. Written as DNA, the CDR3 is TGTGCCAGCAGCCGCGGACAGTACTCTGGAAACACCATATATTTT.

CDR3 region: CATSRGQGEVEKLFF. CDR3 nucleotide sequence: TGTGCCACCAGCAGAGGGCAGGGTGAGGTTGAAAAACTGTTTTTT. This chain links TRBV15 with TRBJ1-4, with D possibly being TRBD1 (5 bases). Germline V CDR1 and CDR2: LNHNV, YYDKDF (reference sequence). CDR3 size: 15 residues. Trimming stripped 1 base from V and 7 bases from J, with 13 bases between.

The chain joins TRBV27 to TRBJ1-1; 8 nucleotides align to TRBD1. V shed 7 bases and J 0 bases; nucleotides not matched to a gene: 7. This CDR3 spans 15 amino acids. Germline CDR1 and CDR2: MNHEY and SMNVEV (reference sequence). The CDR3 loop reads CASKKQGDMNTEAFF. CDR3 DNA: TGTGCCAGCAAAAAACAGGGGGACATGAACACTGAAGCTTTCTTT.

The genes are TRBV18 and TRBJ1-1; D call uncertain. The CDR3 is 13 amino acids. Trimming removed 4 bases from V and 9 bases from J, with 15 bases in between. From germline, CDR1 is KGHSH and CDR2 LQKENI. CDR3 DNA sequence: TGTGCCAGCTCACAAACAGACACCCTCCAAGCTTTCTTT. Translated: CASSQTDTLQAFF.

The count of this clone is one. The CDR3 DNA reads as TGTGCCAGCAGCTTGACTCTCTATCACAGGTACCAATCGAACACCGGGGAGCTGTTTTTT. Translated: CASSLTLYHRYQSNTGELFF. J is TRBJ2-2 and V is TRBV5-4; a weak D match, TRBD1 (5 bases). Germline CDR1 is SGHNT and CDR2 is YYREEE (reference sequence). Trimming left V 1 base short and J 0 bases short, with 22 bases between. The CDR3 spans 20 residues.

This clone was seen a few times. CDR3 amino acids: CASSFGGIGYTF. CDR3 in DNA: TGTGCCAGCAGCTTCGGCGGGATTGGCTACACCTTC. This chain connects TRBV5-8 to TRBJ1-2; D is uncertain. The V gene's germline CDR1 is SGHTS and CDR2 YDEGEE. V lost 2 bases and J 7 bases, leaving 9 bases between the germline ends. This CDR3 is 12 amino acids long.

The V gene is TRBV6-1, the J gene TRBJ2-1; 7 bases are a match to TRBD2. The CDR3 runs to 14 residues. Trimming took 1 base from V and 8 from J; bases not matched to a gene: 5. Per the germline V gene, CDR1 is MNHNS and CDR2 is SASEGT. CDR3 amino acids: CASSEGVAGYEQFF. DNA for the CDR3: TGTGCCAGCAGTGAAGGAGTAGCGGGCTATGAGCAGTTCTTC.

This chain uses TRBV6-1 with TRBJ1-2; D is unresolved. Germline V gene data show CDR1 as MNHNS and CDR2 as SASEGT. This CDR3 has 14 amino acids. The V end was cut by 0 bases, the J end by 9 bases, with 14 bases between. CDR3 region: CASSEAGLPVRYTF. The CDR3 DNA reads TGTGCCAGCAGTGAAGCCGGACTACCGGTCCGCTACACCTTC.

V gene TRBV13 combines with J gene TRBJ1-2, with TRBD1 identical over 11 bases. V trimming: 5 bases; J trimming: 8 bases; junction bases outside the gene matches: 10. Germline CDR1 reads PRHDT; CDR2 reads FYEKMQ (reference sequence). This CDR3 spans 15 amino acids. The CDR3 DNA sequence: TGTGCCAGCAGCGACTGGACAGGGGGCACGACCGGCTACACCTTC. It is translated as CASSDWTGGTTGYTF.

V usage is TRBV27 and J usage is TRBJ2-5; TRBD1 might be the D (5 bases). CDR1 MNHEY and CDR2 SMNVEV come from the germline V gene (reference sequence). Trimming took 2 bases from V and 4 from J, leaving 14 bases between them. The CDR3 covers 15 residues. CDR3 residues: CASSLSFWQGETQYF. The CDR3 DNA follows: TGTGCCAGCAGTTTAAGCTTTTGGCAGGGAGAGACCCAGTACTTC.